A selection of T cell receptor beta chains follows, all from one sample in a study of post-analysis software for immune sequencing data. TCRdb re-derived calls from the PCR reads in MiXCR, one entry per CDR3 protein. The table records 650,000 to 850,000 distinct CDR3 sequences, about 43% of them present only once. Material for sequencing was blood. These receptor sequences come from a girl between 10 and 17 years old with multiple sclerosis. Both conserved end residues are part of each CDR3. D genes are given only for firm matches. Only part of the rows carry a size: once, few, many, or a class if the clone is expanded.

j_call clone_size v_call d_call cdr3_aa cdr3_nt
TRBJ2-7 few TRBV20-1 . CSASGVSIYEQYF TGCAGTGCTAGTGGGGTATCGATCTACGAGCAGTACTTC
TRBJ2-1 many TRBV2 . CASRGPYNEQFF TGTGCCAGCCGGGGGCCCTACAATGAGCAGTTCTTC
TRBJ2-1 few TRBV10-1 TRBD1 CASSAYPDRAMDNEQFF TGCGCCAGCAGTGCCTATCCGGACAGGGCAATGGACAATGAGCAGTTCTTC
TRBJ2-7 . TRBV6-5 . CASSFIGRTADYEQYF TGTGCCAGCAGTTTCATCGGAAGGACAGCCGACTACGAGCAGTACTTC
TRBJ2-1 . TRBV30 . CAWSVGNEEQFF TGTGCCTGGAGTGTGGGGAATGAAGAGCAGTTCTTC
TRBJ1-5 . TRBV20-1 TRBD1 CSARAFDRGRDNQPQHF TGCAGTGCTAGAGCTTTTGACAGGGGGAGAGACAATCAGCCCCAGCATTTT
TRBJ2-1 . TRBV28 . CASRSAANEQFF TGTGCCAGCAGATCGGCGGCCAATGAGCAGTTCTTC
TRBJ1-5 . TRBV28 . CASTDDGNQPQHF TGTGCCAGCACAGACGATGGCAATCAGCCCCAGCATTTT
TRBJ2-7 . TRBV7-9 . CASSLGVADEQYF TGTGCCAGCAGCTTAGGGGTGGCTGACGAGCAGTACTTC
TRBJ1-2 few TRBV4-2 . CASSQAQGSKRYTF TGTGCCAGCAGCCAAGCTCAGGGTTCCAAGAGGTACACCTTC
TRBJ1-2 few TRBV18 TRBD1 CASSHPTGGSVDGYTF TGTGCCAGCTCACACCCGACAGGGGGAAGTGTTGATGGCTACACCTTC
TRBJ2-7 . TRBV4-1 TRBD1 CASSQGGQAYEQYF TGCGCCAGCAGCCAAGGCGGACAGGCCTACGAGCAGTACTTC
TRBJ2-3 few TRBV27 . CASSQTTGSALYF TGTGCCAGCAGTCAAACAACAGGGTCGGCGTTGTATTTT
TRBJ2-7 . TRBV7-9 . CASSQNRVQYF TGTGCCAGCAGCCAAAATCGGGTTCAGTACTTC
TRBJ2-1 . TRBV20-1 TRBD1 CSASDRGDEQFF TGCAGTGCTTCGGACAGGGGGGATGAGCAGTTCTTC
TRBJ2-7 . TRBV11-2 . CASSPVDANPYEQYF TGTGCCAGCAGCCCCGTTGATGCGAACCCCTACGAGCAGTACTTC
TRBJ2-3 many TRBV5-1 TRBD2 CASSYSGSSTDTQYF TGCGCCAGCAGTTATAGCGGGAGCTCCACAGATACGCAGTATTTT
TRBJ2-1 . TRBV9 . CASSPTGSHNEQFF TGTGCCAGCAGCCCGACCGGGAGCCACAATGAGCAGTTCTTC
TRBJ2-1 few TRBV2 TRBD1 CASSAQGVYNEQFF TGTGCCAGCAGTGCCCAGGGGGTGTACAATGAGCAGTTCTTC
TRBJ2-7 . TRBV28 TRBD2 CASSPPGLAYGQYF TGTGCCAGCAGTCCACCGGGACTAGCGTATGGGCAGTACTTC